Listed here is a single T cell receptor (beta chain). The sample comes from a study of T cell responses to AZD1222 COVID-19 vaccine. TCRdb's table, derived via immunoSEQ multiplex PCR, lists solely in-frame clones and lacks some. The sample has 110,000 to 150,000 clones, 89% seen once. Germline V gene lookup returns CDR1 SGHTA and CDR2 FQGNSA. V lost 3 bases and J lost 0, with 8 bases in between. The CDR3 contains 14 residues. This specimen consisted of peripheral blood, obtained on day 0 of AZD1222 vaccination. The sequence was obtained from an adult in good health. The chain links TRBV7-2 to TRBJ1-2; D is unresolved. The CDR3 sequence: CASSLGKANYGYTF. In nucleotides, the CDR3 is TGTGCCAGCAGCTTGGGGAAAGCTAACTATGGCTACACCTTC.